This TCR beta chain appears in the sequencing data of a study of neurological immune-mediated disorders. TCRdb ran MiXCR on the 5' RACE reads and lists one entry per CDR3 protein. The sample includes 20,000 to 30,000 distinct CDR3 sequences, 5.5% to 8% seen only once; the top ten take around 5%. The V and J ends lost 1 base and 0 bases respectively, with 9 bases between them. CDR3 length: 14 amino acids. Germline values: CDR1 DFQATT, CDR2 SNEGSKA (reference sequence). This clonotype was seen many times. The clonotype originates from a woman aged 40 to 50 in good health. V and J are TRBV20-1 and TRBJ1-2; no clear D. The source material was PBMCs. This CDR3 is CSARGGGANYGYTF. The CDR3 DNA reads as TGCAGTGCTAGAGGGGGAGGAGCTAACTATGGCTACACCTTC.